Described below is a single T cell receptor (beta chain) sequence and its context. The specificity of this receptor is unknown. No quality values exist for individual bases; no much larger clone is one base distant. TCRbeta CDR3 regions were amplified from genomic DNA by means of the immunoSEQ Assay, a bias-controlled multiplex PCR. The paper's data handling went like this. Nucleated cell counts per sample were estimated from amplification of reference gene primers within the assay. To quantify the absolute abundance of each unique TCRbeta CDR3 rearrangement, sequence reads were collapsed and filtered. For each sample, productive Simpson clonality was calculated as the square root of Simpson's diversity index across productive rearrangements. Imported from immuneACCESS, the table was reduced by TCRdb to in-frame sequences with V and J called. These copies leave out some clones; in studies compared against another copy, an unresolved V gene accounts for under half, and the cause of the remainder is not known. The DNA gave D and trimming, while V, J and clone size come from that table. A total of 250,000 to 350,000 clones appear in this sample, around 83% of them only once. The ten largest account for 1% to 1.5% of the sample.

This sample is drawn from a study of blood T cell repertoires in COVID-19 (dated by TCRdb to between 2020 and 2021). At the level of the whole study: Samples covering the acute and convalescent phases of COVID-19 were provided by collaborators in the United States, Italy and Spain. Samples came from the ongoing ImmuneRACE study (first 160 participants) plus 1,254 subjects from 6 global collaborators. HLA class I and class II types, where available, came from metadata supplied by the sample provider rather than from assay-based typing. The sample metadata nearly always contained a de-identified subject ID, COVID-19 status, age in years and sex. The repertoires were made available in a free public database intended to serve as a resource for research on the immune response to SARS-CoV-2. Deeply sampled blood TCRbeta repertoires from subjects exposed to, actively infected with, or recovered from COVID-19 were included in the dataset. The prospective study material was composed of cDNA or gDNA derived from T cells, B-cell-depleted T cells, or PBMCs. What the authors observed across the whole study: Clinical and demographic metadata were provided uncurated, with the amount varying by source and participant.

Looking up the germline V gene yields CDR1 SGHTA and CDR2 FQGNSA. The CDR3 sequence holds 14 residues, the cysteine and phenylalanine included. Kept here is only the CDR3 DNA, which spans 42 bases and is read in frame from base 1. The V end loses 8 bases and the J end loses 0 bases, and a stretch of 10 bases separates them. The collaborating institutions used their own protocols to collect whole blood in K2EDTA tubes. For TCRbeta analysis, collaborator samples were shipped as frozen whole blood, as isolated PBMCs, or as DNA extracted from either sample type. Specimen: peripheral blood. Recombination linked TRBV7-2 to TRBJ2-2; tentative D gene TRBD2, with 5 bases matching. The TCR originated in a woman aged 45-59 years with acute or convalescent COVID-19. The DNA is TGTGCCAGCGGTCTACTAGCGAACACCGGGGAGCTGTTTTTT. Translation gives CASGLLANTGELFF.